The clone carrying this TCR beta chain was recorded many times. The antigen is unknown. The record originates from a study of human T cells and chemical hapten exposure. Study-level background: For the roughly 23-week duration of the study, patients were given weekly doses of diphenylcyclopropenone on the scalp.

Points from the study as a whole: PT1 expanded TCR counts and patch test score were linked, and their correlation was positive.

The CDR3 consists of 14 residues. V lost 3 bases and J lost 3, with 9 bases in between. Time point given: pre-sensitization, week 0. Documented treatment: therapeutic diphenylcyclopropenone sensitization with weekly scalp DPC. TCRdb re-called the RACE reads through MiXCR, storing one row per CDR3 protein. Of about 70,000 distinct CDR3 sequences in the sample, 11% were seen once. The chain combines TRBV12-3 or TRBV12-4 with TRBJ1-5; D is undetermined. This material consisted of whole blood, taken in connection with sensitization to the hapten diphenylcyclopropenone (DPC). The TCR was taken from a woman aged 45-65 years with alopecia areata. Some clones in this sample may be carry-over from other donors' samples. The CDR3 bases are TGTGCCAGCAGTTTCAACGACGTCAATCAGCCCCAGCATTTT. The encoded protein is CASSFNDVNQPQHF.